The 31 T cell receptor beta chains in this list originate from one sample, sequenced in a study of cytomegalovirus exposure and HLA in healthy donors. It was with 60 Vbeta and 13 Jbeta primers that the PCR ran. Assay used: immunoSEQ multiplex PCR; TCRdb lists only in-frame clones, some missing. This table holds 200,000 or so clones, roughly four fifths found once. What was sequenced was PBMCs. The receptors were gathered from a boy aged 2-9 years in good health and CMV-seronegative.

The rearrangement uses TRBV9 and TRBJ2-5; the match to TRBD2 covers 7 bases. The CDR3 extends over 13 amino acids. V was pared by 8 bases and J by 4 bases, with 8 bases of the junction left unmatched. Per the germline V gene, CDR1 is SGDLS and CDR2 is YYNGEE. The DNA for the CDR3 is TGTGCCAGTGGAGGGAGGGTAGGAGAGACCCAGTACTTC. This sequence encodes CASGGRVGETQYF.

The rearrangement joins TRBV2 to TRBJ2-2, with 8 bases matching TRBD2. Germline V gene data show CDR1 as SNHLY and CDR2 as FYNNEI. The CDR3 runs to 13 residues. Losses at the gene ends were 6 bases for V and 7 bases for J; bases not matched to a gene: 4. CDR3 region: CASRNLAGGELFF. Here the CDR3 DNA reads TGTGCCAGCAGGAACCTAGCGGGCGGGGAGCTGTTTTTT.

V gene TRBV7-8 combines with J gene TRBJ2-5; unclear D gene. The J call could be wrong; TRBJ2-7 is a better fit for the DNA end. Germline V gives CDR1 SGHVS, CDR2 FQNEAQ. The CDR3 length is 13 residues. In nucleotides, the CDR3 is TGTGCCAGCAGCCACAGAGCAGCCTACGAGCAGTACTTC. Protein sequence: CASSHRAAYEQYF.

The V call is TRBV5-8, the J call TRBJ2-3, with no clear D. V dropped 2 bases and J dropped 6 bases, with 7 bases sitting between them. CDR1 and CDR2 (germline): SGHTS, YDEGEE. This CDR3 has 12 amino acids. CDR3 DNA sequence: TGTGCCAGCAGCTTATCGAGGGATACGCAGTATTTT. Translated: CASSLSRDTQYF.

The chain couples TRBV7-2 to TRBJ2-1; perhaps TRBD2 as D (5 bases). Germline CDR1 reads SGHTA; CDR2 reads FQGNSA. Trimming left V 2 bases short and J 2 bases short, with 16 bases between. CDR3 length: 17 amino acids. CDR3 DNA: TGTGCCAGCAGCTTATGGAGGATAGCTGGAACCTACAATGAGCAGTTCTTC. Protein: CASSLWRIAGTYNEQFF.

The V gene is TRBV4-2, the J gene TRBJ1-4; no definite D call. V lost 2 bases and J 0 bases, leaving 10 bases between the germline ends. Germline V lookup: CDR1 LGHNA, CDR2 YNFKEQ. The CDR3 contains 16 residues. CDR3 residues: CASSQFHSSTNEKLFF. The CDR3 DNA reads as TGTGCCAGCAGCCAATTTCACAGCTCAACTAATGAAAAACTGTTTTTT.

The chain combines TRBV25-1 with TRBJ1-4, with unresolved D. The germline V gene has CDR1 MGHDK and CDR2 SYGVNS. Trimming pared 3 bases from V and 4 bases from J, leaving 6 bases between. This CDR3 spans 13 amino acids. The CDR3 nucleotides are TGTGCCAGCAGTGACAGCGGTAATGAAAAACTGTTTTTT. It yields the protein CASSDSGNEKLFF.

This sequence joins TRBV5-1 and TRBJ2-7; 10 nucleotides align to TRBD2. Trimming cost V 4 bases and J 7 bases; bases outside gene matches: 8. The germline V gene encodes CDR1 SGHRS and CDR2 YFSETQ. There are 14 residues in the CDR3. CDR3 bases: TGCGCCAGCAGCCCCGGACTAGCGGAGGGGGAGCAGTACTTC. The encoded protein is CASSPGLAEGEQYF.

The genes are TRBV11-2 and TRBJ1-2, with D perhaps matching TRBD1 (6 bases). The germline V and J ends were trimmed by 1 base and 5 bases, with 20 bases remaining between them. Germline V gene sequence: CDR1 SGHAT, CDR2 FQNNGV. The length of the CDR3 is 17 residues. CDR3 loop: CASSLVFDSQGQYGYTF. The CDR3 DNA reads as TGTGCCAGCAGCTTAGTTTTTGATTCCCAGGGGCAATATGGCTACACCTTC.

Here the CDR3 reads CASSLVGAGVGTEAFF. CDR3 DNA sequence: TGTGCCAGCAGCTTAGTGGGCGCGGGGGTTGGGACTGAAGCTTTCTTT. The chain links TRBV7-9 to TRBJ1-1; weak D call: TRBD1 (5 bases). This CDR3 region has 16 residues. Trimming pared 1 base from V and 5 bases from J, leaving 17 bases between. Germline CDR1 is SEHNR and CDR2 is FQNEAQ (reference sequence).

This clone was counted between two and nine times. The chain employs TRBV30 and TRBJ1-2, with unresolved D. This CDR3 region has 13 residues. Deletions cut 0 bases from V and 7 bases from J, with 12 bases between. The V gene's germline CDR1 is GTSNPN and CDR2 SVGIG (reference sequence). The CDR3 here is CAWSVRRVGGYTF. Written as DNA, the CDR3 is TGTGCCTGGAGTGTACGGAGGGTTGGTGGCTACACCTTC.

CDR3 protein: CASSITGPEEKLFF. The CDR3 region has the DNA TGTGCCAGCAGCATTACAGGACCCGAGGAAAAACTGTTTTTT. This sequence joins TRBV2 and TRBJ1-4, with a weak D call TRBD1 (5 bases). V was pared by 6 bases and J by 8 bases, with 16 bases between. The length of the CDR3 is 14 residues. Germline V CDR1 and CDR2: SNHLY, FYNNEI.

This CDR3 is CASSFLGEGPRDEQFF. In DNA form, the CDR3 reads TGTGCCAGCAGCTTTCTGGGGGAGGGACCTAGGGATGAGCAGTTCTTC. V is TRBV7-9 and J is TRBJ2-1, with TRBD2 identical over 7 bases. Per the germline V gene, CDR1 is SEHNR and CDR2 is FQNEAQ (reference sequence). J lost 8 bases, V lost 3 bases, and 13 bases had no gene match. There are 16 residues in the CDR3.

The V and J genes are TRBV2 and TRBJ2-7; D is possibly TRBD2 (6 bases). Germline CDR1 reads SNHLY; CDR2 reads FYNNEI. Trimming pared 3 bases from V and 0 bases from J, leaving 12 bases between. There are 15 residues in the CDR3. CDR3 residues: CASSDGRGNSYEQYF. DNA of the CDR3: TGTGCCAGCAGTGACGGGCGGGGCAACTCCTACGAGCAGTACTTC.

The V call is TRBV9, the J call TRBJ2-5, with 7 nucleotides matching TRBD2. Germline V CDR1 and CDR2: SGDLS, YYNGEE. Trimming took 3 bases from V and 5 from J; bases not matched to a gene: 7. The CDR3 covers 14 residues. CDR3 in DNA: TGTGCCAGCAGCGATGAAGCGGGGTACGAGACCCAGTACTTC. Protein sequence: CASSDEAGYETQYF.

The gene calls are TRBV10-2 and TRBJ1-1; TRBD1 agrees at 9 bases. CDR1 WSHSY and CDR2 SAAADI come from the germline V gene. This CDR3 has 15 residues. V lost 4 bases and J lost 5; bases outside the gene matches: 8. The CDR3 spells CASSGFDRGRTEAFF. CDR3 bases: TGCGCCAGCAGTGGGTTCGACAGGGGGAGGACTGAAGCTTTCTTT.

The sample holds a few counts of this clone. The chain has TRBV1 and TRBJ2-2; TRBD2, as called in the table, went unchecked against the DNA. TRBV1 is a pseudogene. The CDR3 runs to 20 residues. The CDR3 here is CTSSQELKSSGGALTGELFF. CDR3 DNA sequence: TGCACCAGCAGCCAAGAGTTAAAGTCTAGCGGGGGGGCATTAACCGGGGAGCTGTTTTTT.

This sequence joins TRBV5-5 and TRBJ1-1, with D hard to call. V lost 7 bases to trimming and J lost 4 bases, with 14 bases between them. Germline-derived CDR1 and CDR2 are SGHKS and YYEKEE (reference sequence). CDR3 size: 13 residues. The CDR3, as DNA: TGTGCCAGCTTAGTATCGGGGAGCACTGAAGCTTTCTTT. As protein: CASLVSGSTEAFF.

This clone was picked up a small number of times. The chain couples TRBV5-1 to TRBJ2-4, with 9 bases matching TRBD1. The germline gives CDR1 SGHRS, CDR2 YFSETQ. Trimming cost V 4 bases and J 10 bases; bases outside gene matches: 15. The CDR3 sequence is 16 residues long. CDR3 residues: CASSRTTGGQGRIQYF. CDR3 DNA: TGCGCCAGCAGCCGGACCACCGGGGGACAGGGACGGATTCAGTACTTC.

The rearrangement joins TRBV4-1 to TRBJ1-1; D remains unclear. CDR1 and CDR2 from the germline V gene are MGHRA and YSYEKL. V was trimmed by 0 bases and J by 3 bases, leaving 23 bases between them. CDR3 size: 19 residues. The CDR3 nucleotides read TGCGCCAGCAGCCAAGAGTCGGTCGGTTTACTTGATTTCCACACTGAAGCTTTCTTT. This translates into CASSQESVGLLDFHTEAFF.

The J gene is TRBJ1-2, the V gene TRBV9; 10 bases line up with TRBD1. The CDR3 has 16 residues. J gave up 5 bases and V 0 bases, and 7 bases lay outside the gene matches. Germline V CDR1 and CDR2: SGDLS, YYNGEE. The CDR3 DNA is TGTGCCAGCAGCGTAGCTTCCGGACAGGGGGGGTATGGCTACACCTTC. Its protein is CASSVASGQGGYGYTF.

The chain employs TRBV5-4 and TRBJ1-2, with TRBD1 matching 7 bases. V lost 0 bases, J lost 5 bases, and 1 base stayed unmatched. This CDR3 has 13 residues. Germline V gene sequence: CDR1 SGHNT, CDR2 YYREEE (reference sequence). CDR3 coding DNA: TGTGCCAGCAGCTTGGCCAGGGGGTATGGCTACACCTTC. Amino acids: CASSLARGYGYTF.

V usage is TRBV9 and J usage is TRBJ2-1; possibly TRBD1 for D (6 bases). Germline loops: CDR1 SGDLS, CDR2 YYNGEE. This CDR3 has 13 residues. The V gene lost 0 bases and the J gene lost 13 bases, with 14 bases spanning the gap. In DNA, the CDR3 is TGTGCCAGCAGCGTAGATCAGGGGCCGCTACAGTTCTTC. It translates to CASSVDQGPLQFF.

CDR3 amino acids: CAWSSDSYNEKLFF. CDR3 sequence (DNA): TGTGCCTGGAGTTCCGACAGTTATAATGAAAAACTGTTTTTT. The chain recombines TRBV30 with TRBJ1-4; maybe TRBD1 (5 bases). V shed 2 bases and J shed 4 bases, with 11 bases lying between them. CDR1 GTSNPN and CDR2 SVGIG come from the germline V gene (reference sequence). This CDR3 spans 14 amino acids.

In this sample, this clone turned up a few times. The rearrangement joins TRBV5-8 to TRBJ2-2; 8 bases fit TRBD1. Germline-derived CDR1 and CDR2 are SGHTS and YDEGEE. CDR3 length: 13 residues. V was clipped by 5 bases and J by 5 bases; unmatched bases: 2. CDR3 DNA sequence: TGTGCCAGCAGACGGACAGGGACCGGGGAGCTGTTTTTT. It yields the protein CASRRTGTGELFF.

This clone was picked up a small number of times. CDR3 in DNA: TGTGCCAGCAGCCCCGTCGGGGGGGTAGGGACTGAAGCTTTCTTT. Residues: CASSPVGGVGTEAFF. This chain uses TRBV5-6 with TRBJ1-1, with D tentatively TRBD1 (5 bases). V lost 4 bases, J lost 5 bases, and 18 bases lay in between. The length of the CDR3 is 15 residues. The V gene's germline CDR1 is SGHDT and CDR2 YYEEEE.

The chain is built from TRBV7-2 and TRBJ1-5; D call uncertain. The CDR3 has 12 amino acids. V lost 4 bases and J 7 bases, leaving 8 bases between the germline ends. Germline CDR1 is SGHTA and CDR2 is FQGNSA. CDR3 loop: CASSSYMQPQHF. The CDR3 coding sequence is TGTGCCAGCAGCTCCTATATGCAGCCCCAGCATTTT. The entire variable domain, with the rest obtained from reference TRBV7-2 and TRBJ1-5, is as follows: GAGVSQSPSNKVTEKGKDVELRCDPISGHTALYWYRQSLGQGLEFLIYFQGNSAPDKSGLPSDRFSAERTGGSVSTLTIQRTQQEDSAVYLCASSSYMQPQHFGDGTRLSIL.

The chain links TRBV15 to TRBJ2-7, with a possible D match to TRBD2 (6 bases). The V end was cut by 4 bases, the J end by 2 bases, with 12 bases between. Germline V gives CDR1 LNHNV, CDR2 YYDKDF (reference sequence). The CDR3 extends over 14 amino acids. The CDR3 spells CATSTGRLTYEQYF. For the CDR3, the DNA is TGTGCCACCAGCACGGGGAGGTTAACCTACGAGCAGTACTTC.

The chain couples TRBV30 to TRBJ2-7; 7 bases are a match to TRBD1. J gave up 2 bases and V 1 base, and 5 bases lay outside the gene matches. CDR3 length equals 14 residues. The V gene's germline CDR1 is GTSNPN and CDR2 SVGIG (reference sequence). DNA for the CDR3: TGTGCCTGGAGTGGTGGTGACAGGGCCTACGAGCAGTACTTC. Amino acid sequence: CAWSGGDRAYEQYF.

The chain combines TRBV2 with TRBJ2-7; 8 positions agree with TRBD2. V lost 0 bases and J lost 6; bases outside the gene matches: 7. This CDR3 comprises 15 residues. In germline, CDR1 is SNHLY, CDR2 FYNNEI. The CDR3 nucleotides are TGTGCCAGCAGTGAAGCGCGGGGGGCCTCCGGCGAGCAGTACTTC. This codes for CASSEARGASGEQYF.

This clone was recorded a few times. The genes are TRBV21-1 and TRBJ1-6; TRBD1, the D gene given by the table, was not confirmed from the DNA. TRBV21-1 is noted as a pseudogene. This CDR3 region has 15 residues. This CDR3 reads CASRGGRTGGSPLHF. The CDR3 DNA reads as TGTGCCAGCAGGGGGGGGAGGACAGGGGGTTCACCCCTCCACTTT.